This T cell receptor beta chain was identified during a study of blood T cell repertoires in COVID-19. On the study more broadly: COVID-19 samples collected from the United States, Italy and Spain covered acute and convalescent phases.

The sample holds one count of this clone. Sequencing was performed with immunoSEQ multiplex PCR; in TCRdb, only in-frame clones are kept and a portion is missing. The sample records some 190,000 clones, about 83% being singletons. Germline CDR1 reads SGHTA; CDR2 reads FQGNSA. The CDR3 consists of 14 residues. Trimming shortened V by 1 base and J by 5 bases, and 11 bases separated the two germline ends. Ages ranged from about 18 to 89 years, with residence in approximately 25 US areas. The chain couples TRBV7-2 to TRBJ2-5, with D hard to call. Sequences were obtained from PBMCs or T cells enriched from blood (not recorded which). The sequence derives from a woman between 25 and 40 years old who had been exposed to COVID-19. CDR3 nucleotide sequence: TGTGCCAGCAGCTTAGGCTCAGGTGTTGAGACCCAGTACTTC. Its translation is CASSLGSGVETQYF. Supplemented by reference TRBV7-2 and TRBJ2-5, the full variable domain reads GAGVSQSPSNKVTEKGKDVELRCDPISGHTALYWYRQSLGQGLEFLIYFQGNSAPDKSGLPSDRFSAERTGGSVSTLTIQRTQQEDSAVYLCASSLGSGVETQYFGPGTRLLVL.